Shown below are 18 T cell receptor beta chains from a single sample sequenced in a study of shared clonotypes between healthy human individuals (dated by TCRdb to about 2020). The method was the immunoSEQ multiplex PCR assay. Not all clones reach the TCRdb copy of this immuneACCESS table, which keeps in-frame sequences only. Checked studies attribute under half of the gap to unresolved V genes and leave the rest unexplained. The sample table lists roughly 1,500,000 clones, nearly 99% of them with a count of one. In total, the top ten clones hold about 0.4% of the sample. Source material: naive CD4+ T cells sorted from blood. The sample's cell subset or site, from its label and the paper: CD45RA+ positively selected. The receptors stem from a man aged 30 to 39 in good health.

The V call is TRBV7-9, the J call TRBJ1-5; TRBD1 matches at 7 bases. J gave up 1 base and V 5 bases, and 8 bases lay outside the gene matches. The germline V gene has CDR1 SEHNR and CDR2 FQNEAQ (reference sequence). The CDR3 is made up of 16 amino acids. CDR3 amino acids: CASSHGTEVSNQPQHF. The CDR3 region has the DNA TGTGCCAGCAGCCACGGGACAGAAGTAAGCAATCAGCCCCAGCATTTT.

The chain recombines TRBV7-3 with TRBJ2-1; D is unclear. The germline gives CDR1 SGHTA, CDR2 FQGTGA. V gave up 2 bases and J gave up 7 bases, with 9 bases separating them. This CDR3 comprises 13 residues. CDR3 sequence: CASSLDLQNEQFF. The CDR3 DNA follows: TGTGCCAGCAGCTTAGACCTTCAGAATGAGCAGTTCTTC.

The chain couples TRBV29-1 to TRBJ2-7; D remains unclear. The CDR3 spans 11 residues. V dropped 4 bases and J dropped 4 bases, with 8 bases sitting between them. Per the germline V gene, CDR1 is SQVTM and CDR2 is ANQGSEA. CDR3 protein: CSVGQQYEQYF. The CDR3 DNA sequence: TGCAGCGTTGGACAACAATACGAGCAGTACTTC.

The V call is TRBV5-1, the J call TRBJ2-7; D unresolved. The CDR3 runs 14 residues. V gave up 7 bases and J gave up 2 bases, with 16 bases separating them. Germline values: CDR1 SGHRS, CDR2 YFSETQ. The CDR3 DNA reads TGCGCCAGCGCCGCCAGGCAAGAAACCTACGAGCAGTACTTC. It yields the protein CASAARQETYEQYF.

This chain joins TRBV5-6 and TRBJ1-1; D uncertain. V was trimmed by 8 bases and J by 6 bases, leaving 17 bases between them. This CDR3 is built from 13 residues. Germline V lookup: CDR1 SGHDT, CDR2 YYEEEE. The CDR3 spells CASTPSGSAEAFF. The CDR3 DNA reads TGTGCCAGTACCCCGTCCGGCAGCGCTGAAGCTTTCTTT.

Concerning this clone itself: Distinct nucleotide sequences in the sample also encode this CDR3. V and J are TRBV19 and TRBJ1-2, with unresolved D. The V gene's germline CDR1 is LNHDA and CDR2 SQIVND (reference sequence). With 3 bases removed from V and 2 bases from J, the gap between germline ends came to 10 bases. CDR3 length: 14 amino acids. The CDR3 region has the DNA TGTGCCAGTAGTATCCCAGGATTAAACTATGGCTACACCTTC. Translated, it gives CASSIPGLNYGYTF.

The chain employs TRBV27 and TRBJ1-2; 9 bases are a match to TRBD1. The length of the CDR3 is 15 residues. Germline V gene sequence: CDR1 MNHEY, CDR2 SMNVEV (reference sequence). V dropped 6 bases and J dropped 5; count of bases not matched to a gene: 10. This CDR3 reads CASSRTGEAAYGYTF. The DNA of the CDR3 is TGTGCCAGCAGCCGGACAGGGGAAGCGGCTTATGGCTACACCTTC.

This chain connects TRBV6-5 to TRBJ1-1; D is possibly TRBD1 (6 bases). There are 14 residues in the CDR3. Germline CDR1 is MNHEY and CDR2 is SVGAGI. Trimming took off 2 bases at V and 4 bases at J, with 11 bases between the two ends. The CDR3 is CASSYNRAGTEAFF. CDR3 bases: TGTGCCAGCAGTTACAACAGGGCGGGCACTGAAGCTTTCTTT.

The chain couples TRBV28 to TRBJ2-3; D not certain. The germline V gene has CDR1 MDHEN and CDR2 SYDVKM. CDR3 length equals 15 residues. The V end was cut by 6 bases, the J end by 2 bases, with 15 bases between. CDR3 nucleotides: TGTGCCAGCAGGACCTGGGGTGGGAACACAGATACGCAGTATTTT. Amino acids: CASRTWGGNTDTQYF.

The chain joins TRBV30 to TRBJ1-4; D remains ambiguous. V was pared by 3 bases and J by 8 bases, with 31 bases between. The CDR3 covers 19 residues. Germline CDR1 and CDR2: GTSNPN and SVGIG (reference sequence). The CDR3 protein is CAWSGDPTEQPRVGEKLFF. The CDR3 bases are TGTGCCTGGAGCGGAGACCCTACCGAACAGCCTCGGGTTGGAGAAAAACTGTTTTTT.

Only one count was recorded for this clone. The gene calls are TRBV4-1 and TRBJ2-7; D is unresolved. V lost 4 bases to trimming and J lost 4 bases, with 11 bases between them. The CDR3 spans 13 residues. Germline values: CDR1 MGHRA, CDR2 YSYEKL. CDR3 DNA sequence: TGCGCCAGCAGCCTCGGCGCGGCGTACGAGCAGTACTTC. Its translation is CASSLGAAYEQYF.

The chain joins TRBV11-1 to TRBJ2-5, with D uncertain. This CDR3 has 14 residues. The germline V and J ends were trimmed by 2 bases and 4 bases, with 11 bases remaining between them. Germline lookup yields CDR1 SGHAT and CDR2 FQDESV (reference sequence). CDR3 region: CASSLIRAGETQYF. The CDR3 DNA reads as TGTGCCAGCAGCTTAATACGGGCAGGAGAGACCCAGTACTTC.

The CDR3 DNA reads as TGTGCCAGCAGTGCAAGTACTAGCGTTTCCTACGAGCAGTACTTC. Amino acid sequence: CASSASTSVSYEQYF. The chain links TRBV25-1 to TRBJ2-7; 7 bases agree with TRBD2. The CDR3 is made up of 15 amino acids. Trimming at V came to 4 bases and at J to 1 base, leaving 7 bases not matched to a gene. Germline CDR1 MGHDK, CDR2 SYGVNS.

The rearrangement joins TRBV7-9 to TRBJ1-1; perhaps TRBD1 as D (5 bases). Germline V lookup: CDR1 SEHNR, CDR2 FQNEAQ (reference sequence). The CDR3 has 15 residues. V lost 5 bases to trimming and J lost 0 bases, with 13 bases between them. In DNA form, the CDR3 reads TGTGCCAGCAGCCCAGGGCCCCAGATGAACACTGAAGCTTTCTTT. Residues: CASSPGPQMNTEAFF.

V is TRBV5-3 and J is TRBJ2-5; 11 nucleotides match TRBD1. TRBV5-3 is an ORF, with its function uncertain. Losses at the gene ends were 3 bases for V and 8 bases for J; bases not matched to a gene: 12. The CDR3 spans 16 residues. For the CDR3, the DNA is TGTGCCAGAAGCTCGGACAGGGGGCGAATCCGTAAAACCCAGTACTTC. Its translation is CARSSDRGRIRKTQYF.

This chain uses TRBV13 with TRBJ2-1, with 10 bases fitting TRBD1. V dropped 7 bases and J dropped 6; count of bases not matched to a gene: 9. The CDR3 runs to 15 residues. CDR1 PRHDT and CDR2 FYEKMQ come from the germline V gene (reference sequence). CDR3: CASKQTGGIGNEQFF. The CDR3, as DNA: TGTGCCAGCAAGCAGACAGGGGGCATTGGCAATGAGCAGTTCTTC.

This chain connects TRBV9 to TRBJ1-5; 7 bases line up with TRBD1. The CDR3 has 14 amino acids. Trimming at V came to 3 bases and at J to 6 bases, leaving 6 bases not matched to a gene. Germline lookup yields CDR1 SGDLS and CDR2 YYNGEE. The CDR3 sequence is CASSETGLGQPQHF. DNA for the CDR3: TGTGCCAGCAGCGAGACAGGGCTAGGTCAGCCCCAGCATTTT. Filled out from reference TRBV9 and TRBJ1-5, the complete variable domain reads DSGVTQTPKHLITATGQRVTLRCSPRSGDLSVYWYQQSLDQGLQFLIQYYNGEERAKGNILERFSAQQFPDLHSELNLSSLELGDSALYFCASSETGLGQPQHFGDGTRLSIL.

In the case of this clone: Distinct nucleotide sequences in the sample also encode this CDR3. V is TRBV27 and J is TRBJ2-5; D not certain. The V and J ends lost 2 bases and 0 bases respectively, with 4 bases between them. Germline V gene sequence: CDR1 MNHEY, CDR2 SMNVEV (reference sequence). The CDR3 runs 13 residues. This chain's CDR3 is CASSLKYQETQYF. CDR3 nucleotides: TGTGCCAGCAGTTTAAAGTACCAAGAGACCCAGTACTTC.